The entry that follows covers one TCR beta chain sequence. What it recognizes is unknown. The CDR3 contains 14 residues. Deletions cut 3 bases from V and 5 bases from J, with 13 bases between. CDR1 is LGHDT and CDR2 is YNNKEL in the germline V gene (reference sequence). The data derive from a study of blood T cells in healthy people across ages. Notes on the study in general: Compared with aged donors, long-lived donors showed fewer expanded clones, suggesting selection.

Next came a second PCR, run for about 6 to 12 cycles, which used a sample-barcoded 5' primer along with a J-beta primer mix. From the 5' RACE reads, TCRdb called clonotypes with MiXCR, one entry per CDR3 protein. The repertoire has about 720,000 distinct CDR3 sequences, about 20% of them found once; the top ten carry around 22%. The chain couples TRBV3-1 to TRBJ2-5; possibly TRBD2 for D (6 bases). This sequence originates from a man in his 70s in good health. Sequencing was carried out using blood. CDR3 DNA: TGTGCCAGCAGCCAGTTTAGCGGTTGGGAGACCCAGTACTTC. Translating it yields CASSQFSGWETQYF.